The 27 T cell receptor beta chains below all came from one sample that was sequenced in a study of CD8 T cells in Susac syndrome. Random-hexamer reverse transcription was applied to about 0.45 to 1 ug RNA. From the immunoSEQ multiplex PCR reads, TCRdb called clonotypes with MiXCR, one entry per CDR3 protein. Of about 300,000 distinct CDR3 sequences in the sample, 89% were seen once. Sample: CD8+ T cells from PBMCs. All receptors derive from a human donor with multiple sclerosis.

The chain has TRBV7-9 and TRBJ2-7; D uncertain. Looked up from germline, CDR1 is SEHNR and CDR2 is FQNEAQ (reference sequence). The CDR3 has 14 residues. Trimming removed 5 bases at V and 4 bases at J, with 15 bases between. The CDR3 sequence is CASSPFKGPYEQYF. CDR3 coding DNA: TGTGCCAGCAGCCCCTTTAAGGGTCCATACGAGCAGTACTTC.

This clonotype was seen just once. V gene TRBV25-1 combines with J gene TRBJ2-5; 9 bases align to TRBD2. V was clipped by 3 bases and J by 4 bases; unmatched bases: 9. This CDR3 has 16 residues. Germline V lookup: CDR1 MGHDK, CDR2 SYGVNS. CDR3 loop: CASSEPYTRGGETQYF. The CDR3 nucleotides read TGTGCCAGCAGTGAGCCCTATACGCGGGGGGGAGAGACCCAGTACTTC.

The rearrangement links TRBV11-2 to TRBJ2-1; TRBD2 agrees at 8 bases. Germline assignment: CDR1 SGHAT and CDR2 FQNNGV. The length of the CDR3 is 15 residues. Trimming removed 7 bases from V and 8 bases from J; junction bases left unmatched: 13. The CDR3 sequence: CASTFIAGPGDEQFF. Here the CDR3 DNA reads TGTGCCAGCACCTTTATAGCGGGACCCGGCGATGAGCAGTTCTTC.

The genes are TRBV5-4 and TRBJ1-2; D might be TRBD1 (5 bases). Germline-derived CDR1 and CDR2 are SGHNT and YYREEE (reference sequence). The CDR3 has 15 amino acids. V was clipped by 3 bases and J by 8 bases, with 20 bases between them. CDR3 nucleotide sequence: TGTGCCAGCAGCTGGGCTTTAGACAGCTATGAGGGCTACACCTTC. It yields the protein CASSWALDSYEGYTF. The variable domain in full, completed from reference TRBV5-4 and TRBJ1-2, reads ETGVTQSPTHLIKTRGQQVTLRCSSQSGHNTVSWYQQALGQGPQFIFQYYREEENGRGNFPPRFSGLQFPNYSSELNVNALELDDSALYLCASSWALDSYEGYTFGSGTRLTVV.

Within the sample, this clonotype is medium-sized. The junction departs from germline at one end; a sequencing error may be responsible. This chain uses TRBV5-1 with TRBJ1-1; possibly TRBD1 for D (6 bases). The CDR3 length is 13 residues. Germline V gene lookup returns CDR1 SGHRS and CDR2 YFSETQ. The CDR3: CASSLGGNTEAFF. As DNA, the CDR3 is TGTGCCAGCAGCTTAGGGGGGAACACTGAAGCTTTCTTT.

The chain employs TRBV27 and TRBJ2-6, with D uncertain. V lost 8 bases and J 2 bases, leaving 4 bases between the germline ends. The CDR3 contains 12 residues. Looked up from germline, CDR1 is MNHEY and CDR2 is SMNVEV (reference sequence). The CDR3 sequence: CASGAGANVLTF. In DNA form, the CDR3 reads TGTGCCAGCGGGGCTGGGGCCAACGTCCTGACTTTC.

The rearrangement joins TRBV27 to TRBJ2-1; a weak D match, TRBD2 (5 bases). This CDR3 is built from 13 residues. Germline V gene sequence: CDR1 MNHEY, CDR2 SMNVEV (reference sequence). V lost 3 bases to trimming and J lost 5 bases, with 8 bases between them. The CDR3 spells CASSFGVNNEQFF. CDR3 nucleotides: TGTGCCAGCAGTTTCGGGGTCAACAATGAGCAGTTCTTC.

The CDR3 DNA sequence: TGCAGTGCTAGAGATGAGATCAGCCCCCAGCATTTT. Its translation: CSARDEISPQHF. The gene calls are TRBV20-1 and TRBJ1-5; D gene ambiguous. This CDR3 is 12 amino acids long. Trimming took off 0 bases at V and 10 bases at J, with 10 bases between the two ends. Germline V CDR1 and CDR2: DFQATT, SNEGSKA (reference sequence).

This sequence joins TRBV6-2 or TRBV6-3 and TRBJ1-1, with 9 bases aligning to TRBD1. The CDR3 totals 15 residues. With V trimmed by 4 bases and J by 4 bases, 7 bases remained unmatched. Germline CDR1 reads MNHEY; CDR2 reads SVGEGT. The CDR3 sequence is CASSWGTGRFTEAFF. CDR3 coding DNA: TGTGCCAGCAGTTGGGGGACAGGGAGATTCACTGAAGCTTTCTTT.

The chain employs TRBV18 and TRBJ2-5, with TRBD2 matching over 9 bases. Germline V gene sequence: CDR1 KGHSH, CDR2 LQKENI. The CDR3 loop spans 16 amino acids. V trimming: 0 bases; J trimming: 1 base; junction bases outside the gene matches: 3. The CDR3 region is CASSPPVGLAQETQYF. The CDR3 nucleotides are TGTGCCAGCTCACCACCGGTGGGACTAGCCCAAGAGACCCAGTACTTC.

V usage is TRBV5-4 and J usage is TRBJ2-1; 12 bases are shared with TRBD2. Trimming at V came to 7 bases and at J to 8 bases, leaving 7 bases not matched to a gene. This CDR3 is built from 14 residues. Germline values: CDR1 SGHNT, CDR2 YYREEE (reference sequence). The chain's CDR3 is CASRLAGGLYEQFF. CDR3 sequence (DNA): TGTGCCAGCCGTCTAGCGGGGGGGCTCTATGAGCAGTTCTTC.

The V and J genes are TRBV29-1 and TRBJ2-7; tentative D call: TRBD2 (6 bases). Germline V gene data show CDR1 as SQVTM and CDR2 as ANQGSEA. The CDR3 consists of 14 residues. With 2 bases removed from V and 2 bases from J, the gap between germline ends came to 13 bases. The CDR3 DNA reads TGCAGCGTTGAAAGAGACCGGGAGCCCTACGAGCAGTACTTC. Translating gives CSVERDREPYEQYF.

The genes are TRBV19 and TRBJ2-1; D is perhaps TRBD1 or TRBD2 (5 bases each). The ends were cut back, 1 base at V and 4 bases at J, with 8 bases in the middle. CDR3 length equals 14 residues. Germline assignment: CDR1 LNHDA and CDR2 SQIVND (reference sequence). CDR3 amino acids: CASSIGGFYNEQFF. In nucleotides, the CDR3 is TGTGCCAGTAGTATAGGGGGGTTTTACAATGAGCAGTTCTTC.

The chain has TRBV7-6 and TRBJ2-5; unclear D gene. The CDR3 runs to 14 residues. Germline V gene data show CDR1 as SGHVS and CDR2 as FNYEAQ. The V end was cut by 6 bases, the J end by 5 bases, with 16 bases between. CDR3 DNA sequence: TGTGCCAGCAGGATGACATCTCGACGGGAGACCCAGTACTTC. Protein product: CASRMTSRRETQYF.

The V call is TRBV9, the J call TRBJ2-1, with 7 bases identical to TRBD1. This CDR3 has 16 residues. V shed 4 bases and J 5 bases; nucleotides not matched to a gene: 12. Germline V gene lookup returns CDR1 SGDLS and CDR2 YYNGEE. CDR3 DNA: TGTGCCAGCAGCCCTCCTCGGGGACAGATAAACAATGAGCAGTTCTTC. This codes for CASSPPRGQINNEQFF.

The chain employs TRBV20-1 and TRBJ2-1; 7 positions agree with TRBD1. The trim removed 6 bases at V and 4 bases at J, leaving 15 bases unmatched. Germline assignment: CDR1 DFQATT and CDR2 SNEGSKA (reference sequence). The CDR3 spans 16 residues. The CDR3 sequence is CSAGDINRGIYNEQFF. CDR3 DNA: TGCAGTGCAGGAGACATTAACAGGGGTATTTACAATGAGCAGTTCTTC.

The count of this clonotype is one. This chain links TRBV5-5 with TRBJ2-3; D possibly matches TRBD1 or TRBD2 (5 bases each). This CDR3 contains 18 residues. From germline, CDR1 is SGHKS and CDR2 YYEKEE (reference sequence). Trimming stripped 6 bases from V and 0 bases from J, with 23 bases between. As DNA, the CDR3 is TGTGCCAGCACCCGGTGGGGGATCGGACCTTCTAGCACAGATACGCAGTATTTT. Translated, it gives CASTRWGIGPSSTDTQYF.

The chain combines TRBV5-6 with TRBJ2-1; D is possibly TRBD2 (6 bases). This CDR3 region has 13 residues. Trimming took off 2 bases at V and 9 bases at J, with 12 bases between the two ends. Germline CDR1 SGHDT, CDR2 YYEEEE. DNA for the CDR3: TGTGCCAGCAGCTTTGGGGAGGCTTTTGAGCAGTTCTTC. Translation gives CASSFGEAFEQFF.

The chain combines TRBV7-3 with TRBJ2-7, with 7 bases identical to TRBD2. V trimming: 1 base; J trimming: 5 bases; junction bases outside the gene matches: 8. The germline gives CDR1 SGHTA, CDR2 FQGTGA. This CDR3 has 15 amino acids. The CDR3 nucleotides read TGTGCCAGCAGCTTAATGGGCGGGGGTTCCCACGAGCAGTACTTC. Its protein product is CASSLMGGGSHEQYF. Variable domain in full (rest from reference TRBV7-3 and TRBJ2-7): GAGVSQTPSNKVTEKGKYVELRCDPISGHTALYWYRQSLGQGPEFLIYFQGTGAADDSGLPNDRFFAVRPEGSVSTLKIQRTERGDSAVYLCASSLMGGGSHEQYFGPGTRLTVT.

In this sample, this clonotype turned up once. The rearrangement links TRBV4-3 to TRBJ2-3, with a tentative D call TRBD1 (6 bases). The CDR3 covers 15 residues. Germline V gene data show CDR1 as LGHNA and CDR2 as YSLEER. Trimming removed 0 bases at V and 4 bases at J, with 11 bases between. The DNA of the CDR3 is TGCGCCAGCAGCCAAGATGGAGAGGGGGCAGATACGCAGTATTTT. Translating it yields CASSQDGEGADTQYF.

The chain links TRBV27 to TRBJ2-7; no firm D call. This CDR3 has 14 residues. Trimming pared 5 bases from V and 0 bases from J, leaving 11 bases between. The germline CDR1 and CDR2 sequences are MNHEY and SMNVEV (reference sequence). The CDR3 DNA follows: TGTGCCAGCAGTCCCGTCCCTCGCTCCTACGAGCAGTACTTC. Translated: CASSPVPRSYEQYF.

The V gene is TRBV4-2, the J gene TRBJ2-5; D gene unclear. CDR1 is LGHNA, CDR2 YNFKEQ, per germline. V was shortened by 1 base and J by 2 bases, with 5 bases between the two germline ends. The CDR3 runs to 13 residues. CDR3 sequence reads: CASSQGGQETQYF. The CDR3 nucleotides are TGTGCCAGCAGCCAAGGGGGTCAAGAGACCCAGTACTTC.

V usage is TRBV3-1 and J usage is TRBJ2-1; TRBD2 agrees at 13 bases. CDR3 length: 21 residues. Germline V lookup: CDR1 LGHDT, CDR2 YNNKEL (reference sequence). V shed 3 bases and J 2 bases; nucleotides not matched to a gene: 16. CDR3 sequence (DNA): TGTGCCAGCAGCCAGGGTACCGGAGGACTAGCGGGAGATTGGACCTACAATGAGCAGTTCTTC. Its protein product is CASSQGTGGLAGDWTYNEQFF.

This clonotype was seen a single time. This chain connects TRBV28 to TRBJ1-5; D is undetermined. The germline V gene has CDR1 MDHEN and CDR2 SYDVKM. Trimming removed 3 bases from V and 0 bases from J, with 9 bases in between. The CDR3 runs 15 residues. For the CDR3, the DNA is TGTGCCAGCAGTTTTCCCAGACATAGCAATCAGCCCCAGCATTTT. Amino acid sequence: CASSFPRHSNQPQHF. The full variable domain, in which reference TRBV28 and TRBJ1-5 provide the parts outside the CDR3, is DVKVTQSSRYLVKRTGEKVFLECVQDMDHENMFWYRQDPGLGLRLIYFSYDVKMKEKGDIPEGYSVSREKKERFSLILESASTNQTSMYLCASSFPRHSNQPQHFGDGTRLSIL.

On this clonotype: At one end the junction does not follow the germline gene, possibly because of a read error. The rearrangement links TRBV20-1 to TRBJ1-1, with no clear D. This CDR3 has 12 amino acids. Germline V gene sequence: CDR1 DFQATT, CDR2 SNEGSKA (reference sequence). For the CDR3, the DNA is TGCAGTGCTAGAATGGGAGACACTGAAGCTTTTTTT. Translated, it gives CSARMGDTEAFF.

The V call is TRBV6-2 or TRBV6-3, the J call TRBJ1-5; 9 positions match TRBD1. The CDR3 is 16 residues long. Germline CDR1 and CDR2: MNHEY and SVGEGT. J lost 7 bases, V lost 7 bases, and 14 bases had no gene match. The CDR3 is CASINRGHKGDQPQHF. CDR3 nucleotides: TGTGCCAGCATCAACAGGGGGCATAAGGGCGACCAGCCCCAGCATTTT.

The V gene is TRBV7-2, the J gene TRBJ2-7; 12 nucleotides line up with TRBD2. The CDR3 runs 15 residues. Germline loops: CDR1 SGHTA, CDR2 FQGNSA. The J segment lost 3 bases and the V segment lost 6 bases, leaving 6 bases of the junction unmatched. CDR3 loop: CASSPLAGGGYEQYF. CDR3 bases: TGTGCCAGCAGTCCACTAGCGGGGGGTGGCTACGAGCAGTACTTC. The full variable domain, with the rest looked up from reference TRBV7-2 and TRBJ2-7, is GAGVSQSPSNKVTEKGKDVELRCDPISGHTALYWYRQSLGQGLEFLIYFQGNSAPDKSGLPSDRFSAERTGGSVSTLTIQRTQQEDSAVYLCASSPLAGGGYEQYFGPGTRLTVT.